This T cell receptor beta chain was sequenced in a study of T cell repertoires in ileal Crohn's disease. The wider study: About half received postoperative treatment, some 10 with thiopurines and roughly 20 anti-TNF.

Described time point: proximal margin of the surgical specimen (macroscopically non-inflamed). Germline CDR1 reads SEHNR; CDR2 reads FQNEAQ (reference sequence). V dropped 5 bases and J dropped 3 bases, with 11 bases sitting between them. The CDR3 is 13 amino acids. Profiling relied on immunoSEQ multiplex PCR, and the TCRdb table lists in-frame clones only, not all of them. The repertoire holds fewer than 7,500 clones, with 72% as singletons. The sample taken for sequencing was ileal tissue. The TCR was taken from an adult with Crohn's disease. This chain connects TRBV7-9 to TRBJ2-7; tentative D call: TRBD1 (5 bases). Here the CDR3 reads CASSPRELYEQYF. DNA for the CDR3: TGTGCCAGCAGCCCCAGGGAACTCTACGAGCAGTACTTC.